This T cell receptor beta chain was recovered during a study of patients and donors after allogeneic stem cell transplantation. This clonotype turned up a few times. MiXCR was run by TCRdb on the RT-PCR reads, yielding one entry per CDR3 protein. The repertoire holds about 23,000 distinct CDR3 sequences, with about 28% as singletons. V trimming: 0 bases; J trimming: 8 bases; junction bases outside the gene matches: 4. Germline V lookup: CDR1 SGHTA, CDR2 FQGNSA. The CDR3 totals 15 residues. The TCR sequence derives from a human donor who was either an allogeneic HSCT recipient or a stem cell or donor lymphocyte infusion donor (not recorded which). It is not recorded whose cells these are; they may come from a transplant donor. Sequenced material: blood, either unsorted or a sorted T cell fraction (not recorded which). The rearrangement uses TRBV7-2 and TRBJ1-6; 7 bases line up with TRBD1. CDR3 residues: CASSLATGTHSPLHF. In DNA, the CDR3 is TGTGCCAGCAGCTTAGCGACAGGGACCCATTCACCCCTCCACTTT.